This TCR beta chain comes out of a study of control samples from healthy donors and cancer patients. The ends lost 3 bases at V and 3 bases at J; junction bases unmatched: 10. This CDR3 contains 17 residues. CDR1 and CDR2 (germline): MNHEY, SMNVEV (reference sequence). This clone was picked up one time. Profiling relied on immunoSEQ multiplex PCR, and the TCRdb table lists in-frame clones only, not all of them. There are around 130,000 clones in the sample; 87% occur only once, and around 10% lies in the top ten. Sequenced input: blood. The TCR comes from a man between 25 and 39 years old in good health. V gene TRBV27 combines with J gene TRBJ2-3, with TRBD2 matching over 9 bases. DNA of the CDR3: TGTGCCAGCAGTTTTTGGGGGGGAGCGGGGGGAACAGATACGCAGTATTTT. Translating it yields CASSFWGGAGGTDTQYF.